Here is one TCR beta chain with its context. This record belongs to a study of blood T cell repertoires in COVID-19. Overall study: PBMCs, B-cell-depleted T cells, or T cells provided the cDNA or gDNA that made up the material.

Per the original data handling: Amplified reference gene primers provided the basis for estimating nucleated cell counts. Clones were read by immunoSEQ multiplex PCR, and TCRdb kept only the in-frame ones, dropping some. V and J calls and clone size follow that table, whereas D and trimming were derived from the DNA. Found here are some 120,000 clones, roughly four fifths of them singletons; the top ten hold about a sixth. Participant ages covered about 18 to 100 years across about 25 US areas. Cohort 3 recovery required two negative PCRs, clearance, or symptom resolution. V was pared by 5 bases and J by 5 bases, with 16 bases between. CDR1 is LNHNV and CDR2 is YYDKDF in the germline V gene (reference sequence). The CDR3 extends over 15 amino acids.

The chain links TRBV15 to TRBJ2-1; TRBD2 is a possible D gene (6 bases). This clonotype was obtained from a man aged 30 to 39 who had recovered from COVID-19. Material for sequencing was PBMCs or T cells enriched from blood (not recorded which). The chain's CDR3 is CATSQGRGGNNEQFF. For the CDR3, the DNA is TGTGCCACCAGCCAAGGGCGGGGAGGCAACAATGAGCAGTTCTTC.